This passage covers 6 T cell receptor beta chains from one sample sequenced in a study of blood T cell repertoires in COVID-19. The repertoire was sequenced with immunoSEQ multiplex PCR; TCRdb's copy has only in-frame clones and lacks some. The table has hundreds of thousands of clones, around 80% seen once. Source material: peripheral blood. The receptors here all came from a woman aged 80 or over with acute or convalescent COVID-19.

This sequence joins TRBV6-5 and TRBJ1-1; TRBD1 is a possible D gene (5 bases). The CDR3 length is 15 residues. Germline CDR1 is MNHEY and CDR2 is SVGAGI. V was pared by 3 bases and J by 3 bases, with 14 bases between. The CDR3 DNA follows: TGTGCCAGCAGTTATTCGCACAGGAGGGACACTGAAGCTTTCTTT. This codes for CASSYSHRRDTEAFF.

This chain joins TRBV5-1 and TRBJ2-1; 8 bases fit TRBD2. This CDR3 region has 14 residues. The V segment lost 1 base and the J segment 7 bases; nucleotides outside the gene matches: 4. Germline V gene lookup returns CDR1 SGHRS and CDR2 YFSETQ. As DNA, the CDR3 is TGCGCCAGCAGCTTGATTCGGGAGGGGAATGAGCAGTTCTTC. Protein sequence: CASSLIREGNEQFF.

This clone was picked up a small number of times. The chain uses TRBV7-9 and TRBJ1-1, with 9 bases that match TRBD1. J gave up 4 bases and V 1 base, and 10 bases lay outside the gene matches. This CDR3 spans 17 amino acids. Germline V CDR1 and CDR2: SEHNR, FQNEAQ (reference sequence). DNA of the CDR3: TGTGCCAGCAGCTTAGAGCCCTGGGACAGGGAGTCCACTGAAGCTTTCTTT. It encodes CASSLEPWDRESTEAFF.

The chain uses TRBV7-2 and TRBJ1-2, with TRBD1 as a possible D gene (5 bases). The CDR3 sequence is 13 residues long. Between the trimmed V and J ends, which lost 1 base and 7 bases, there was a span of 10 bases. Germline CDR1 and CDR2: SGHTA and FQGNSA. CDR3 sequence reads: CASSLGQGTGYTF. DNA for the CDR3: TGTGCCAGCAGCTTAGGCCAGGGAACTGGCTACACCTTC. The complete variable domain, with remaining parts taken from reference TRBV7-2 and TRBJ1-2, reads GAGVSQSPSNKVTEKGKDVELRCDPISGHTALYWYRQSLGQGLEFLIYFQGNSAPDKSGLPSDRFSAERTGGSVSTLTIQRTQQEDSAVYLCASSLGQGTGYTFGSGTRLTVV.

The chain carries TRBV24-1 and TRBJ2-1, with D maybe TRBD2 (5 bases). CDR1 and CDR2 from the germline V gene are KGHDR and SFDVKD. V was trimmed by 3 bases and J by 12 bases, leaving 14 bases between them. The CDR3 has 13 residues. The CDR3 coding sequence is TGTGCCACCAGTGATCGAGGCAGGAGCGGGCAGTTCTTC. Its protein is CATSDRGRSGQFF.

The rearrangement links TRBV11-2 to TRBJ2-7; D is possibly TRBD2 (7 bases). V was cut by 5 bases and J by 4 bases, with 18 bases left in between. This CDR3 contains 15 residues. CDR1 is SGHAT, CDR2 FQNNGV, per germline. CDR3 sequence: CASSPSGGRVYEQYF. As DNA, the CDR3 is TGTGCCAGCAGCCCTTCGGGGGGCAGGGTTTACGAGCAGTACTTC.